One and the same sample provided the 5 T cell receptor beta chains below, sequenced in a study of tissue T cells after allogeneic stem cell transplantation. As to time point: mouse harvest day 14 after allogeneic transplant. Each mouse received 10^7 T-cell-depleted marrow cells plus 10^6 splenic CD5+ T cells by tail vein. Sequenced by immunoSEQ multiplex PCR; TCRdb stores in-frame clones only, minus some. This table has over 7,000 clones, approximately 35% appearing once. Sequencing was performed on skin. The receptors come from a female BALB/c mouse given C57BL/6 T cells with graft-versus-host disease after an allogeneic hematopoietic cell transplant.

In this sample, this clone turned up a few times. The gene names here belong to mouse. The sequence runs out 1 residue before the end of the CDR3; the remainder is reconstructed from the germline J gene. The rearrangement links TRBV3 to TRBJ2-3; D unresolved. CDR1 and CDR2 from the germline V gene are SNHLY and FYNGKV (reference sequence). Trimming shortened V by 3 bases and J by 1 base, and 5 bases separated the two germline ends. The CDR3 loop spans 13 amino acids. CDR3 DNA, as far as it was read: TGTGCCAGCAGCTTCGACGGTGCAGAAACGCTGTAT. This codes for CASSFDGAETLY. From start to end, the CDR3 is CASSFDGAETLYF.

As regards this clone: Mouse gene names apply. The read finishes 1 residue shy of the CDR3 end, and the germline J gene is used to complete it. The same CDR3 can be traced to other DNA sequences in this sample. This rearrangement joins TRBV26 to TRBJ2-7; D possibly corresponds to TRBD1 (7 bases). Germline values: CDR1 KGHPV, CDR2 FQNQEV (reference sequence). CDR3 length equals 14 residues. Trimming left V 4 bases short and J 0 bases short, with 10 bases between. Here the CDR3 reads CASSRQGGSYEQYF. The DNA read from the CDR3 is TGTGCCAGCAGTCGTCAGGGGGGCTCCTATGAACAGTAC. The full variable domain, completed using reference TRBV26 and TRBJ2-7, is NSKVIQTPRYLVKGQGQKAKMRCIPEKGHPVVFWYQQNKNNEFKFLINFQNQEVLQQIDMTEKRFSAECPSNSPCSLEIQSSEAGDSALYLCASSRQGGSYEQYFGPGTRLTVL.

This clone was recorded a few times. Gene names and germline match the mouse. Coverage ceases 1 residue before the CDR3 finishes, and the germline J gene fills in the end. The rearrangement links TRBV5 to TRBJ2-7; no definite D call. Trimming pared 1 base from V and 0 bases from J, leaving 4 bases between. This CDR3 spans 13 amino acids. Per the germline V gene, CDR1 is LGHNA and CDR2 is YNLKQL (reference sequence). CDR3 loop: CASSQGSSYEQYF. The sequenced part of the CDR3 DNA is TGTGCCAGCAGCCAAGGCAGCTCCTATGAACAGTAC.

In the case of this clone: Gene names and germline match the mouse. The CDR3 end lies 1 residue beyond the end of the read and is filled in from the germline J gene. V usage is TRBV31 and J usage is TRBJ2-7, with 10 bases lining up with TRBD2. Per the germline V gene, CDR1 is GKSSPN and CDR2 is SITVG. The CDR3 spans 14 residues. The J segment lost 6 bases and the V segment lost 0 bases, leaving 5 bases of the junction unmatched. The CDR3 bases that were read are TGTGCCTGGAGTCTCCCTGGGGGGGCGCTTGAACAGTAC. Translation gives CAWSLPGGALEQY. The full CDR3 is CAWSLPGGALEQYF.

A note on this clone: The genes are named according to mouse. Sequencing ends 1 residue short of the CDR3 end; the germline J gene provides the rest. This chain uses TRBV3 with TRBJ1-3, with D perhaps matching TRBD1 (6 bases). CDR1 is SNHLY and CDR2 is FYNGKV in the germline V gene (reference sequence). The ends were cut back, 9 bases at V and 2 bases at J, with 11 bases in the middle. There are 13 residues in the CDR3. CDR3 sequence reads: CASGGGPGNTLYF. The CDR3 bases that were read are TGTGCCAGTGGGGGGGGCCCTGGAAATACGCTCTAT.